Reported below is one T cell receptor beta chain. The sample is drawn from a study of blood T cell repertoires in COVID-19. The V segment lost 5 bases and the J segment 4 bases; nucleotides outside the gene matches: 2. Looked up from germline, CDR1 is SGHNT and CDR2 is YENEEA. The length of the CDR3 is 13 residues. In the original processing: Estimation of nucleated cell counts relied on the amplification of reference gene primers. Profiling relied on immunoSEQ multiplex PCR, and the TCRdb table lists in-frame clones only, not all of them. The DNA gave D and trimming, while V, J and clone size come from that table. This sample has 300,000 to 400,000 clones, with roughly 89% found just once.

The sequencing input was peripheral blood. The J gene is TRBJ1-2, the V gene TRBV11-3; 9 nucleotides agree with TRBD1. The source is a woman in her late teens or twenties who had recovered from COVID-19. Here the CDR3 reads CASSAGQGYGYTF. Here the CDR3 DNA reads TGTGCCAGCAGCGCGGGACAGGGCTATGGCTACACCTTC.